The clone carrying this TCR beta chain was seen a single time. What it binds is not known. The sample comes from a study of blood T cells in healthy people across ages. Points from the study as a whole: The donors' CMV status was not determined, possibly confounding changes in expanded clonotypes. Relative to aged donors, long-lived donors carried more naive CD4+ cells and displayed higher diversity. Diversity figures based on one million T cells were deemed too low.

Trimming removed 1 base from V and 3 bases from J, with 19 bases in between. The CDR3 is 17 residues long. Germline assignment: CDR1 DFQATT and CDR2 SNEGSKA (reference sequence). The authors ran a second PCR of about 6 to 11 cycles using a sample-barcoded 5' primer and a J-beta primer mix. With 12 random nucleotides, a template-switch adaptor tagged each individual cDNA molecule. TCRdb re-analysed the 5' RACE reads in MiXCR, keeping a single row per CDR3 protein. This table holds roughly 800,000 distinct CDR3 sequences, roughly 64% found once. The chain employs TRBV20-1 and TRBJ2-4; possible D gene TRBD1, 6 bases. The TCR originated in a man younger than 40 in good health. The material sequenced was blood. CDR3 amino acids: CSARASGTHNDKNIQYF. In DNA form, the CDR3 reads TGCAGTGCTAGAGCCTCCGGGACACATAACGACAAAAACATTCAGTACTTC.